One sample yielded the 16 T cell receptor beta chains listed below, sequenced in a study of T-cell memory formation after mild COVID-19 (dated by TCRdb to 2020 to 2022). Receptor libraries were prepared by 5' RACE. Sequencing relied on an Illumina NovaSeq 6000. TCRdb reprocessing: public reads trimmed at Q25 with fastp, clones called with MiXCR, in-frame beta chains kept. When rows share a CDR3 protein, they turn into one entry using the most common DNA and genes. The sample table contains some 330,000 distinct CDR3 sequences; only one count was recorded for more than 20% of them. The ten largest clones take up 12% of the sample. The sequenced sample was PBMCs or a T cell subset sorted from them (not recorded which). The receptors derive from an adult woman who had mild COVID-19 (a few samples of this study predate the infection). The sample titles of this study are shuffled in the database, so cell type and time point are left out; the donor was told from shared clones.

This clonotype was observed a handful of times. The chain employs TRBV29-1 and TRBJ2-1; perhaps D is TRBD1 or TRBD2 (6 bases each). CDR1 and CDR2 from the germline V gene are SQVTM and ANQGSEA. Trimming took off 6 bases at V and 3 bases at J, with 15 bases between the two ends. The CDR3 has 14 amino acids. CDR3 DNA: TGCAGCGTCGCAAGTGGGGGGCTCTACAATGAGCAGTTCTTC. Its translation: CSVASGGLYNEQFF.

This chain connects TRBV20-1 to TRBJ2-7, with TRBD1 matching over 10 bases. CDR1 and CDR2 (germline): DFQATT, SNEGSKA (reference sequence). The V and J ends lost 2 bases and 5 bases, in that order; junction bases with no gene match: 6. CDR3 length: 14 amino acids. CDR3 region: CSARRGTGDHEQYF. DNA of the CDR3: TGCAGTGCTAGACGGGGGACAGGGGACCACGAGCAGTACTTC.

The J gene is TRBJ2-7, the V gene TRBV20-1; D gene ambiguous. Per the germline V gene, CDR1 is DFQATT and CDR2 is SNEGSKA (reference sequence). The CDR3 contains 11 residues. V gave up 3 bases and J gave up 4 bases, with 7 bases separating them. CDR3 sequence: CSARNVYEQYF. CDR3 bases: TGCAGTGCTAGGAACGTTTACGAGCAGTACTTC.

This clonotype was observed many times. The V and J genes are TRBV29-1 and TRBJ2-7, with D uncertain. V lost 6 bases and J 5 bases, leaving 20 bases between the germline ends. Germline V gives CDR1 SQVTM, CDR2 ANQGSEA. The CDR3 is made up of 14 amino acids. CDR3 in amino acids: CSVAPYTDLDEQYF. As DNA, the CDR3 is TGCAGCGTCGCTCCCTATACAGATCTCGACGAGCAGTACTTC.

The chain combines TRBV5-6 with TRBJ1-2; D uncertain. The CDR3 sequence is 13 residues long. Trimming took 1 base from V and 7 from J, leaving 11 bases between them. Germline CDR1 SGHDT, CDR2 YYEEEE. The CDR3: CASSLLVIGGYTF. In nucleotides, the CDR3 is TGTGCCAGCAGCTTGTTAGTTATTGGTGGCTACACCTTC.

In its sample, this clonotype was seen a few times. The chain joins TRBV7-4 to TRBJ1-5; a weak D match, TRBD1 (5 bases). Between the trimmed V and J ends, which lost 4 bases and 0 bases, there was a span of 10 bases. Per the germline V gene, CDR1 is SGHVT and CDR2 is SQSDAQ. This CDR3 is built from 15 residues. This CDR3 reads CASSSGRSSNQPQHF. CDR3 nucleotide sequence: TGTGCCAGCAGCTCGGGACGGAGTAGCAATCAGCCCCAGCATTTT.

The chain has TRBV6-1 and TRBJ1-1, with D perhaps TRBD1 (5 bases). V lost 6 bases and J 8 bases, leaving 22 bases between the germline ends. CDR3 length: 15 residues. Germline-derived CDR1 and CDR2 are MNHNS and SASEGT. The CDR3 DNA sequence: TGTGCCAGCAGCCCATTCGAATCAGGGTATGTCGAAGCTTTCTTT. Translation gives CASSPFESGYVEAFF.

In its sample, this clonotype was seen a few times. V gene TRBV20-1 combines with J gene TRBJ2-1; 10 bases align to TRBD2. V dropped 7 bases and J dropped 8; count of bases not matched to a gene: 17. The CDR3 sequence is 16 residues long. Per the germline V gene, CDR1 is DFQATT and CDR2 is SNEGSKA (reference sequence). CDR3 sequence reads: CSVRSPSGSIVHEQFF. The CDR3 coding sequence is TGCAGTGTCCGAAGCCCTAGCGGGAGTATCGTTCATGAGCAGTTCTTC.

The chain is built from TRBV20-1 and TRBJ1-5; D unresolved. This CDR3 has 12 residues. The ends were cut back, 5 bases at V and 5 bases at J, with 10 bases in the middle. The germline CDR1 and CDR2 sequences are DFQATT and SNEGSKA (reference sequence). The CDR3 spells CSASSLYQPQHF. The DNA of the CDR3 is TGCAGTGCTTCGTCCCTATATCAGCCCCAGCATTTT.

The V and J genes are TRBV5-8 and TRBJ2-5, with D possibly being TRBD2 (5 bases). The CDR3 has 13 amino acids. Trimming took off 5 bases at V and 7 bases at J, with 15 bases between the two ends. From germline, CDR1 is SGHTS and CDR2 YDEGEE. In nucleotides, the CDR3 is TGTGCCAGCAGTCGCCGCGAGGGAACGACCCAGTACTTC. Protein: CASSRREGTTQYF.

The V gene is TRBV5-1, the J gene TRBJ2-2, with a weak D call TRBD1 (6 bases). CDR1 and CDR2 (germline): SGHRS, YFSETQ. Deletions cut 3 bases from V and 3 bases from J, with 9 bases between. This CDR3 is 14 amino acids long. The CDR3 region is CASSYHRDTGELFF. The CDR3 DNA follows: TGCGCCAGCAGCTACCACAGGGACACCGGGGAGCTGTTTTTT. Looking up the rest from reference TRBV5-1 and TRBJ2-2 gives the full variable domain: KAGVTQTPRYLIKTRGQQVTLSCSPISGHRSVSWYQQTPGQGLQFLFEYFSETQRNKGNFPGRFSGRQFSNSRSEMNVSTLELGDSALYLCASSYHRDTGELFFGEGSRLTVL.

The chain is built from TRBV5-1 and TRBJ2-5; weak D call: TRBD1 (5 bases). V was clipped by 4 bases and J by 5 bases, with 12 bases between them. This CDR3 region has 13 residues. CDR1 SGHRS and CDR2 YFSETQ come from the germline V gene. The CDR3, as DNA: TGCGCCAGCAGCGCCAGGGAATCGGAGACCCAGTACTTC. Translation gives CASSARESETQYF.

Regarding this clonotype: The junction departs from germline at one end; a sequencing error may be responsible. The V gene is TRBV4-1, the J gene TRBJ2-1; D is unclear. Looked up from germline, CDR1 is MGHRA and CDR2 is YSYEKL. This CDR3 comprises 12 residues. Written as DNA, the CDR3 is TGCGCCAGCAGCCAAGAAGTGGGTGAGCAGTTATTC. The encoded protein is CASSQEVGEQLF.

This sequence joins TRBV20-1 and TRBJ2-1; TRBD2 agrees at 13 bases. The V gene end was trimmed by 3 bases and the J gene end by 9 bases; junction bases not matched to a gene: 8. This CDR3 has 15 amino acids. Germline V CDR1 and CDR2: DFQATT, SNEGSKA (reference sequence). CDR3 sequence reads: CSARTTSGGAGEQFF. CDR3 in DNA: TGCAGTGCTAGGACAACTAGCGGGGGGGCAGGTGAGCAGTTCTTC.

The rearrangement uses TRBV14 and TRBJ2-1, with TRBD2 matching over 7 bases. The J segment lost 8 bases and the V segment lost 0 bases, leaving 4 bases of the junction unmatched. Germline-derived CDR1 and CDR2 are SGHDN and FVKESK. The CDR3 is 14 residues long. The CDR3 is CASSQELAIHEQFF. The CDR3 DNA sequence: TGTGCCAGCAGCCAAGAACTAGCGATCCATGAGCAGTTCTTC. Drawing the rest from reference TRBV14 and TRBJ2-1, the complete variable domain is EAGVTQFPSHSVIEKGQTVTLRCDPISGHDNLYWYRRVMGKEIKFLLHFVKESKQDESGMPNNRFLAERTGGTYSTLKVQPAELEDSGVYFCASSQELAIHEQFFGPGTRLTVL.

The rearrangement joins TRBV6-5 to TRBJ2-3, with 10 nucleotides matching TRBD2. Unmatched junction bases numbered 6, after V lost 0 bases and J lost 3 bases. The CDR3 is 17 residues long. Germline loops: CDR1 MNHEY, CDR2 SVGAGI. This CDR3 reads CASSYSDVAGGTDTQYF. The CDR3 DNA is TGTGCCAGCAGTTACTCCGACGTAGCGGGAGGTACAGATACGCAGTATTTT.